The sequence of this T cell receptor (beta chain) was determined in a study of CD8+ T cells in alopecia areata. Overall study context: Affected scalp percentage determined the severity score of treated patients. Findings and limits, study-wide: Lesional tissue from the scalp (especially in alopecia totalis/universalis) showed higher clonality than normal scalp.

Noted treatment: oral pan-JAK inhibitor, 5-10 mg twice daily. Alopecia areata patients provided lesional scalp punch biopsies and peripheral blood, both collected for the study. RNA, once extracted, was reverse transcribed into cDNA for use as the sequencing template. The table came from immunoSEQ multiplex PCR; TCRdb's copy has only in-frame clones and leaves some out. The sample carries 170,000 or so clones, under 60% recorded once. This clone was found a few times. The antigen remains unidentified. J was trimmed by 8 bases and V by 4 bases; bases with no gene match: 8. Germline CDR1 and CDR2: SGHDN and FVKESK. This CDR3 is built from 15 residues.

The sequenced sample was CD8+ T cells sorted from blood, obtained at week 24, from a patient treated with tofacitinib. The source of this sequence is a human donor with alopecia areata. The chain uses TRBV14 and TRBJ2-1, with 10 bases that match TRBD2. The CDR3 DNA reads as TGTGCCAGCAGCCGATCGGGACTAGCGACCGATGAGCAGTTCTTC. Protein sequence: CASSRSGLATDEQFF. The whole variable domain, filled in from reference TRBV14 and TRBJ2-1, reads EAGVTQFPSHSVIEKGQTVTLRCDPISGHDNLYWYRRVMGKEIKFLLHFVKESKQDESGMPNNRFLAERTGGTYSTLKVQPAELEDSGVYFCASSRSGLATDEQFFGPGTRLTVL.